This T cell receptor beta chain was observed in a study of blood T cell repertoires in COVID-19. Study background: The analysed material was cDNA or gDNA that came from T cells, B-cell-depleted T cells, or PBMCs.

Authors' analysis steps: Estimation of nucleated cell counts relied on the amplification of reference gene primers. Data came from immunoSEQ multiplex PCR; TCRdb stores just in-frame clones and leaves some out. V, J and clone size are taken as reported in that table, and D and trimming were inferred from the DNA itself. Here the sample spans nearly 55,000 clones, about 90% being singletons. This CDR3 contains 16 residues. CDR1 and CDR2 from the germline V gene are SGHVS and FQNEAQ. J lost 5 bases, V lost 4 bases, and 8 bases had no gene match. This chain joins TRBV7-8 and TRBJ2-3, with TRBD1 identical over 11 bases. Material: peripheral blood. This clonotype was obtained from a woman aged 60-75 years with active or convalescent COVID-19. The CDR3 DNA reads as TGTGCCAGCAGCTCACTATGGACAGGGGGCAGAGATACGCAGTATTTT. Translated, it gives CASSSLWTGGRDTQYF. The variable domain in full, completed from reference TRBV7-8 and TRBJ2-3, reads GAGVSQSPRYKVAKRGQDVALRCDPISGHVSLFWYQQALGQGPEFLTYFQNEAQLDKSGLPSDRFFAERPEGSVSTLKIQRTQQEDSAVYLCASSSLWTGGRDTQYFGPGTRLTVL.